This T cell receptor beta chain stems from a study of blood T cell repertoires in COVID-19. Overall study: Specimens from acute and convalescent COVID-19 originated in the United States, Italy and Spain. In each case, the material was cDNA or gDNA derived from T cells, B-cell-depleted T cells, or PBMCs.

The CDR3 totals 17 residues. V was shortened by 1 base and J by 3 bases, with 14 bases between the two germline ends. Germline loops: CDR1 SGHDT, CDR2 YYEEEE. In the original workflow: Estimated nucleated cell counts came from reference gene primer amplification. Sequencing was performed with immunoSEQ multiplex PCR; in TCRdb, only in-frame clones are kept and a portion is missing. V, J and clone size are taken as reported in that table, and D and trimming were inferred from the DNA itself. The sample yields tens of thousands of clones, around three quarters seen once. The receptor was isolated from a woman in her 70s with acute or convalescent COVID-19. The chain employs TRBV5-6 and TRBJ1-6; maybe TRBD1 (5 bases). Sequenced material: peripheral blood. The CDR3 sequence is CASSLLSGRDYNSPLHF. DNA for the CDR3: TGTGCCAGCAGCTTGCTATCAGGGCGAGACTATAATTCACCCCTCCACTTT.